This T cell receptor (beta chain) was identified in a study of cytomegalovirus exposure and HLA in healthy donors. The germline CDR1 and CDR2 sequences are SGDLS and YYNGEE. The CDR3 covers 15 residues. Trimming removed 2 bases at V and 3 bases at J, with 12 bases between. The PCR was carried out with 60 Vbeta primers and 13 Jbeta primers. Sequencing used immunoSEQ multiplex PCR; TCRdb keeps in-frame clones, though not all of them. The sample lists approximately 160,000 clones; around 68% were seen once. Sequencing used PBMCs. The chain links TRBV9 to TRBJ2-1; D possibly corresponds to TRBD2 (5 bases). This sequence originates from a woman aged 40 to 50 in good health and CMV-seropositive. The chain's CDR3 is CASSVQVGGYNEQFF. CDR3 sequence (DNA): TGTGCCAGCAGCGTCCAGGTAGGAGGCTACAATGAGCAGTTCTTC.